Listed below are T cell receptor beta chains from one sample, sequenced in a study of cytomegalovirus exposure and HLA in healthy donors. Sequenced by immunoSEQ multiplex PCR; TCRdb stores in-frame clones only, minus some. The table includes 180,000 or so clones, over 80% detected once. The sequencing sample was made of PBMCs. These receptors came from a man in his forties in good health and CMV-seronegative. CDR3s include the opening cysteine and the closing phenylalanine or tryptophan. Where a row states a size, it is once, few, many or the class of an expanded clone; other rows omit it.

J	length	V	size	CDR3
TRBJ2-5	14	TRBV7-9	.	CASSETSGTETQYF
TRBJ2-7	16	TRBV7-8	.	CASSPRGGGGPYEQYF
TRBJ1-5	15	TRBV19	.	CASRSGQGFNQPQHF
TRBJ2-7	15	TRBV6-6	.	CASSYSVDSSYEQYF
TRBJ2-7	17	TRBV4-3	few	CASSQDIGGSGFDEQYF
TRBJ2-7	15	TRBV6-1	.	CASSADRVDPYEQYF
TRBJ1-5	15	TRBV5-4	.	CASSPGGGSNQPQHF
TRBJ1-6	15	TRBV9	.	CASSGGTGNNSPLHF
TRBJ2-3	15	TRBV7-9	few	CASSLRRQGADTQYF
TRBJ2-2	18	TRBV11-2	.	CASSFLLRGVTNTGELFF
TRBJ1-1	13	TRBV19	.	CASAGGVNTEAFF
TRBJ1-5	13	TRBV7-2	few	CASSLRGSQPQHF
TRBJ2-1	12	TRBV4-2	.	CASSQGGLEQFF
TRBJ1-6	15	TRBV5-5	.	CASSDFDRVNSPLHF
TRBJ2-7	12	TRBV9	once	CASSDRAGEQYF
TRBJ1-2	13	TRBV28	.	CASSLTGGNGYTF
TRBJ1-1	14	TRBV7-2	.	CASRRQGAGTEAFF
TRBJ1-4	15	TRBV2	few	CASSAQGVGNEKLFF
TRBJ1-1	14	TRBV15	.	CATSEGRGNTEAFF
TRBJ1-1	16	TRBV19	.	CASSLRGPQLNTEAFF
TRBJ2-3	16	TRBV7-3	.	CASSARQGLMTDTQYF
TRBJ2-1	15	TRBV5-1	.	CASSGDGTSVNEQFF
TRBJ2-7	13	TRBV30	.	CAWSRGEGYEQYF
TRBJ1-6	16	TRBV28	.	CASSFGGSSYNSPLHF
TRBJ2-1	16	TRBV5-1	.	CASSTNPGQGMNEQFF
TRBJ1-2	15	TRBV7-3	.	CASSAPGQGAYGYTF
TRBJ1-3	14	TRBV7-3	.	CASSLNPTANTIYF
TRBJ2-5	14	TRBV7-6	.	CASSLGRGPETQYF
TRBJ2-5	13	TRBV19	.	CASSRAGGVTQYF
TRBJ1-1	15	TRBV11-2	.	CASSSSGTRNSEAFF
TRBJ2-7	13	TRBV6-5	once	CASSRAGSYEQYF
TRBJ2-3	17	TRBV21-1	few	CASSKRRGTELTDTQYF
TRBJ2-1	16	TRBV5-4	.	CASSPTGTSGYNEQFF
TRBJ2-7	15	TRBV4-3	.	CASSLTAGGRNEQYF
TRBJ2-2	14	TRBV5-1	.	CASRTGSNTGELFF
TRBJ1-5	14	TRBV6-5	.	CASSTGRINQPQHF
TRBJ2-2	16	TRBV4-3	.	CASSPRERGSTGELFF
TRBJ1-5	15	TRBV6-6	.	CASRLGTTSNQPQHF
TRBJ2-7	18	TRBV15	.	CATSSLLVGGGPPYEQYF
TRBJ1-3	15	TRBV28	.	CASSLTGPSGNTIYF
TRBJ1-5	14	TRBV28	.	CASSRGQGKRPQHF
TRBJ1-1	13	TRBV9	.	CASSPQANTEAFF